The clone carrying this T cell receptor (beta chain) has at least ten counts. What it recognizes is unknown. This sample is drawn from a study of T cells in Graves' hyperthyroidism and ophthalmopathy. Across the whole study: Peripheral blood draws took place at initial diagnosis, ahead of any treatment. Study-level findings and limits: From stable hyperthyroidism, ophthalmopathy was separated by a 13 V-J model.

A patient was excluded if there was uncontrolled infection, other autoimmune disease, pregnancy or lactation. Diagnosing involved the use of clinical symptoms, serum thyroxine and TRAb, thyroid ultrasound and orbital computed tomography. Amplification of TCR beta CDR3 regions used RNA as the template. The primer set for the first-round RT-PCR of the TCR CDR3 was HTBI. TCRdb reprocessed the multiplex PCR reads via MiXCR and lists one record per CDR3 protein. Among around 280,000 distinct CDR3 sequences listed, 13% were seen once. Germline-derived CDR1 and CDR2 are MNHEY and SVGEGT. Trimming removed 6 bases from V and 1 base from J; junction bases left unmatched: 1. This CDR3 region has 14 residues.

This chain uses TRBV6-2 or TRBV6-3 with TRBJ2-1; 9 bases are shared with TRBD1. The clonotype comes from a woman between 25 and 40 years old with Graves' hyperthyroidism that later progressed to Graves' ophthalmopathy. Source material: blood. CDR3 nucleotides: TGTGCCAGCAGGGACAGGGGATCCTACAATGAGCAGTTCTTC. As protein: CASRDRGSYNEQFF.